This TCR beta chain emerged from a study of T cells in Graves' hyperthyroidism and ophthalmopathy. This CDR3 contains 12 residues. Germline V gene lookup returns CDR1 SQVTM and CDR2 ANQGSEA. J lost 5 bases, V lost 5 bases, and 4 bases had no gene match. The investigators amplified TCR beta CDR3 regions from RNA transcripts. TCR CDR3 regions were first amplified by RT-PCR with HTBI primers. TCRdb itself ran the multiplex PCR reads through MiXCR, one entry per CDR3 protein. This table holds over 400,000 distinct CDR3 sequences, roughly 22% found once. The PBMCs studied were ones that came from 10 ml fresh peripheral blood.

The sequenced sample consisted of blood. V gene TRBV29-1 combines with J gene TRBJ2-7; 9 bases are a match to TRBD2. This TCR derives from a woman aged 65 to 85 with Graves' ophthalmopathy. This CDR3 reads CSVRLAGNEQYF. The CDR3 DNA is TGCAGCGTTAGGCTAGCGGGGAACGAGCAGTACTTC.